Reported below is one T cell receptor (beta chain). What this receptor recognizes is not known. Per-nucleotide qualities are absent, and no much larger clonotype sits a single base away. These data are taken from a study of cytomegalovirus exposure and HLA in healthy donors (dated by TCRdb to the late 2010s). With regard to the full study: An earlier analysis of 587 of the donors reported 250 to 350 Gb of sequence data and more than 90 million unique TCR beta sequences from around 200 million T cells. Roughly 300 gigabases of sequencing data and approximately 91 million unique TCR sequences made up an early release that covered several hundred HLA-typed donors. Of the roughly 400 genotyped donors, 65% to 90% fell in the genetic ancestry cluster associated with self-reported Caucasian donors. The study was designed to test whether signatures of past pathogen exposure could be identified by cataloging public T cell receptors. The study profiled the T cell repertoires of about 720 subjects by immunosequencing and related them to cytomegalovirus serostatus. In addition to the first cohort of 666 subjects, a separate validation cohort of about 120 different subjects was used. The study combined high-throughput TCR immunosequencing, statistical association of individual TCRs with disease status, and machine learning to predict cytomegalovirus infection status. To study patterns of TCR occurrence, a later analysis re-analyzed previously published TCR beta repertoires from more than 550 donors and added high-resolution HLA genotyping. Rather than using new phenotypic data, the later analysis identified candidate immune exposures from TCR beta sequences and from how often those sequences occurred across donors. An earlier analysis of about 600 of the donors used high-throughput TCR beta sequencing to judge whether each TCR beta V gene segment behaved as functional or pseudogenic. Alongside the repertoire data, information on donor age, sex, ethnicity and CMV serostatus was compiled. A later genetic analysis took genome-wide SNP genotypes for about 65% of the 666 donors and used that subset as a discovery cohort. Every discovery cohort repertoire had been produced on one sequencing platform. HLA typing included class I and class II loci at four-digit resolution. The number of typed donors differed by locus: roughly 620-630 for A, B, C, DRB1 and DQB1; 500 to 550 for DQA1; approximately 600 for DPA1; and about 450 for DPB1. Roughly 5 DR-DQ haplotypes were handled as single units for association and clustering, since linkage in the cohort was strong. Among roughly 400 genotyped donors of the cohort, an average of approximately 250,000 unique TCR beta nucleotide sequences were sequenced per donor, roughly 20% of them non-productive. The paper's findings and limits, for the study overall: Some IMGT-functional V segments, including TRBV6-2 and TRBV6-3, could not be distinguished by the 87-base-pair reads and were therefore excluded. In a later analysis, HLA-associated TCR beta chains were found to be more clonally expanded and to have lower generation probabilities than equally common non-associated chains. Roughly uniform sequencing depth across donors was assumed in presence/absence analyses, although this assumption may not hold. For the cohort, immune exposure information was limited to CMV serostatus. Linkage disequilibrium might explain the correlated functional status among segregating V segments, but an unknown experimental factor could not be ruled out. Because some donors lacked HLA typing at each locus, the association tests relied only on the typed subset. A later genetic analysis reported fewer N-insertions in productive TCRs among donors in an Asian-associated ancestry cluster than the roughly 720-donor mean. In vitro tests confirmed that a few of the cytomegalovirus-associated TCR beta chains recognize cytomegalovirus antigens. Specific HLA alleles were associated with 15,000 to 20,000 TCR beta sequences at a false discovery rate of 0.05 in a later analysis. Only TCR beta chains were sequenced in this cohort, and the absence of alpha or paired-chain data limited detectable features. A later analysis found that TCR association rates varied across HLA loci, with DRB1 alleles showing the most associated TCRs and HLA-C alleles the fewest. In a later genetic analysis, a missense DCLRE1C variant was associated with V-gene and J-gene trimming of TCR beta chains, and the association was replicated in an independent cohort. According to the authors, the approach could potentially be generalized to other disease states and immunological phenotypes. In a later analysis, several top co-occurrence clusters were reported to appear linked to parvovirus B19, influenza, CMV and Epstein-Barr virus. About 17 rarely observed V segments, including chromosome 9 orphons, were excluded from the earlier analysis of some 590 of the donors because counts were too low. A further reported finding was that TCR beta sequences accurately predicted the HLA-A and HLA-B alleles for most subjects in the first cohort. In the study, approximately 160 TCR beta chains were listed as associated with cytomegalovirus. In a later analysis, most CMV-associated TCR beta chains were found to appear HLA-restricted, with HLA associations seemingly driven largely by CMV exposure. In an earlier analysis of some 550 of the donors, most TCR beta V segments were observed in productive rearrangements about 87% or about 30% of the time, broadly matching IMGT annotations. A cluster of highly shared sequence variants was judged likely to be a technical artifact of the sequencing pipeline. Most TCR sequences were observed very rarely across donors, whereas some public TCRs were present in many individuals. When HLA alleles, especially DR and DQ, strongly co-occurred, attributing TCR associations to individual alleles was difficult. The classifier was reported to diagnose cytomegalovirus status with high specificity and sensitivity in both the original and validation cohorts.

In total, 630 or so healthy bone marrow donors made up the cohort. At the time of sampling, every cohort member was nominally healthy, though immune exposures that went unrecorded were likely present. The donor tested CMV seropositive, placing the donor among the approximately 310 seropositive members of the cohort. A peripheral blood sample was collected from each donor, and TCR beta sequencing was performed on peripheral blood mononuclear cells. Genomic DNA extraction from the blood cell samples was performed with the Qiagen DNeasy Blood Extraction Kit. Libraries were constructed by the immunoSEQ multiplex PCR assay. For the multiplex PCR, a mixture combining 60 forward primers for TCR Vbeta segments and 13 reverse primers for TCR Jbeta segments was used. Amplification of the CDR3 region of rearranged TCR beta genes was performed with a multiplex PCR assay on genomic DNA. On the Illumina HiSeq System, the amplified TCR beta libraries were sequenced as 87-base-pair reads. From the authors' description of their analysis: Across the 640 or so repertoires, a later analysis counted tens of millions of unique TCR beta chains, approximately 10 million of which were shared by at least two donors. A nearest-neighbor algorithm error-corrected the raw reads and collapsed the reads into unique sequences, merging closely related sequences to remove PCR and sequencing errors. V, D and J gene segments were assigned by aligning CDR3 sequences to IMGT reference sequences. Each retained sequence needed at least a six-nucleotide match to both a V gene segment and a J gene segment. A rearrangement was called productive if the CDR3 had no stop codons and remained in frame with V and J, and every other rearrangement was called non-productive. Following IMGT convention, CDR3 was defined as the stretch from the second conserved V-encoded cysteine to the conserved J-encoded phenylalanine. In an earlier analysis of around 600 of the donors, sequences lacking an unambiguous match to a single V gene segment were excluded. An earlier analysis of some 500 of the donors classified V segments as functional when productive rearrangements were above 56.7% and as segregating when the standard deviation between donors was above 5%. A statistical classification framework was built to diagnose cytomegalovirus status from the catalog of TCR beta chain sequences. In a later analysis, TCR nucleotide sequences were compared against IMGT/GENE-DB human TR gene sequences so that V and J genes could be assigned. A later analysis assigned CDR3 sequences and most-parsimonious VDJ recombination scenarios with the TCRdist pipeline. A later analysis defined each TCR beta chain by its CDR3 amino acid sequence plus V-gene family, and excluded reads lacking a unique V-gene family. A later analysis removed roughly 590 highly shared, low-generation-probability nucleotide sequences to deal with suspected cross-contamination and a sequencing artifact. In a later analysis, a clonal expansion index for each public chain was calculated from normalized within-repertoire ranks of inferred template counts. In a later analysis, generation probabilities were computed with a VDJ recombination model fitted to out-of-frame rearrangements, and the resulting probabilities were checked against IGoR. In a later analysis, hypergeometric tests were used to score TCR-TCR, TCR-HLA and TCR-CMV co-occurrence, with a repertoire-size bias correction applied to TCR pairs. To estimate false discovery rates, a later analysis permuted the HLA or CMV assignments 20 times. A later analysis grouped co-occurring TCRs with DBSCAN, adding TCRdist sequence similarity when clustering within HLA-allele-positive subsets. Repertoires with fewer than 30,000 or more than 120,000 public chains, plus five repertoires with anomalous nucleotide sharing, were excluded from co-occurrence clustering. TCRdb holds this immuneACCESS table with in-frame rearrangements only. Some clones are missing; in checked studies, unresolved V genes explain under half, and the rest has no known cause. Clone size and the V and J calls come from that table; the DNA yielded D and trimming. This sample lists more than 95,000 clones; 81% were detected once. The top ten hold more than 3% of the sample.

V loses 4 bases of germline sequence and J loses 2 bases, and the interval between the two ends is 10 bases. CDR1 MGHRA and CDR2 YSYEKL were looked up in the germline V gene. The CDR3 covers 14 residues, taking in both the cysteine and the phenylalanine. This entry keeps only the CDR3 DNA: 42 bases, framed from base 1. The V gene is TRBV4-1 and the J gene is TRBJ2-3; the D gene identity is not certain. The clonotype comes from a man between 18 and 35 years old in good health and CMV-seropositive. Sequencing input: PBMCs. The CDR3 corresponds to CASSPTVNTDTQYF. The DNA is TGCGCCAGCAGCCCTACGGTGAACACAGATACGCAGTATTTT.